This T cell receptor beta chain appears in the sequencing data of a study of OX40 agonist ivuxolimab in advanced cancers. Whole-study findings and limits: Among T cells, CD8+ cells averaged more expanded clones than CD4+ cells.

The CDR3 has 13 amino acids. Germline V CDR1 and CDR2: SGHNT, YENEEA. Trimming took 3 bases from V and 8 from J, leaving 11 bases between them. The data were produced by immunoSEQ multiplex PCR, yet TCRdb's version contains in-frame clones alone and is incomplete. The sample carries 75,000 to 80,000 clones, 87% recorded once. This clone occurred once. The antigen is undetermined. The sequence was obtained from an adult with an advanced solid tumor such as melanoma, head and neck, liver or kidney cancer. The rearrangement joins TRBV11-3 to TRBJ2-1; D not certain. Sequences were derived from CD4+ or CD8+ T cells sorted from blood, sampled in a trial of the OX40 agonist ivuxolimab. DNA for the CDR3: TGTGCCAGCAGCTTTGGCCGTTCTGATGAGCAGTTCTTC. Translating gives CASSFGRSDEQFF.